The 5 T cell receptor beta chains below all came from one sample that was sequenced in a study of shared clonotypes between healthy human individuals. The assay was immunoSEQ multiplex PCR, and TCRdb's table has in-frame clones only and misses some. The table shows approximately 2,300,000 clones, with around 92% occurring only once. The material sequenced was naive CD4+ T cells from PBMCs. Subset in this sample: CD45RA+ positively selected. The receptors stem from a man between 18 and 29 years old in good health. Some clones in this sample may be carry-over from other donors' samples.

V usage is TRBV28 and J usage is TRBJ2-2, with unresolved D. Trimming removed 8 bases from V and 3 bases from J, with 10 bases in between. Looked up from germline, CDR1 is MDHEN and CDR2 is SYDVKM. The CDR3 spans 13 residues. CDR3 amino acids: CASVGSDTGELFF. CDR3 sequence (DNA): TGTGCCAGCGTCGGATCCGACACCGGGGAGCTGTTTTTT.

As regards this clone: Additional DNA sequences in this sample encode the identical CDR3. The V gene is TRBV18, the J gene TRBJ2-3; no clear D. The CDR3 totals 16 residues. CDR1 and CDR2 (germline): KGHSH, LQKENI. Between the trimmed V and J ends, which lost 3 bases and 0 bases, there was a span of 13 bases. For the CDR3, the DNA is TGTGCCAGCTCACCGCCTTTCGGCACCAGCACAGATACGCAGTATTTT. Translating it yields CASSPPFGTSTDTQYF.

The chain recombines TRBV2 with TRBJ2-1, with 7 bases aligning to TRBD2. The V gene end was trimmed by 4 bases and the J gene end by 0 bases; junction bases not matched to a gene: 3. This CDR3 spans 15 amino acids. The germline CDR1 and CDR2 sequences are SNHLY and FYNNEI. The CDR3 DNA reads TGTGCCAGCAGTGTATCTAGCGGCTCCTACAATGAGCAGTTCTTC. Residues: CASSVSSGSYNEQFF.

Worth noting for this clone: Compared with germline, one end of the junction differs, possibly owing to a read error. This sample also contains other DNA sequences that code for the same CDR3. J is TRBJ1-1 and V is TRBV29-1; D remains ambiguous. The CDR3 consists of 14 residues. The V gene's germline CDR1 is SQVTM and CDR2 ANQGSEA. The CDR3 nucleotides read TGTAGCGTTGAGGCAGGCCCTAGAGGTACTGAAGCTTTCTTT. Residues: CSVEAGPRGTEAFF.

The chain joins TRBV28 to TRBJ1-4; TRBD1 matches at 9 bases. In germline, CDR1 is MDHEN, CDR2 SYDVKM. The junction had 8 bases not matched to a gene; V was cut back by 4 bases and J by 8 bases. The CDR3 length is 15 residues. The CDR3: CASSSQTGGQEKLFF. CDR3 nucleotides: TGTGCCAGCAGTTCGCAAACAGGGGGCCAGGAAAAACTGTTTTTT.